The T cell receptor beta chain under discussion was sequenced for a study of blood T cell repertoires in COVID-19. As for the study in general: Sites in the United States, Italy and Spain provided acute and convalescent COVID-19 samples. The analysed material was cDNA or gDNA that came from T cells, B-cell-depleted T cells, or PBMCs.

V was pared by 0 bases and J by 6 bases, with 10 bases between. The CDR3 spans 14 residues. The germline CDR1 and CDR2 sequences are MGHRA and YSYEKL. Here immunoSEQ multiplex PCR was the method, and the copy in TCRdb shows in-frame clones only, minus some. The repertoire holds about 260,000 clones, around 88% seen once, with more than 1% in the top ten. The study recruited people aged roughly 18 to 100 years across more than 20 US areas. Cohort allocation depended upon clinical history that participants reported. The rearrangement links TRBV4-1 to TRBJ2-3; D remains ambiguous. The origin of this receptor is a woman in her 40s with acute COVID-19. The sample comprised PBMCs or T cells enriched from blood (not recorded which). CDR3 amino acids: CASSQDQARDTQYF. The CDR3 bases are TGCGCCAGCAGCCAAGATCAAGCCCGGGATACGCAGTATTTT.